Listed here are 13 T cell receptor beta chains from one sample, sequenced in a study of cytotoxic CD8 clonotypes in ibrutinib-treated CLL. Sequenced by immunoSEQ multiplex PCR; TCRdb stores in-frame clones only, minus some. The table lists some 150,000 clones, approximately 80% of them singletons. The specimen was PBMCs, collected after 24 months of ibrutinib treatment. The receptors shown here come from a human donor with chronic lymphocytic leukemia.

This chain joins TRBV7-9 and TRBJ1-3; perhaps TRBD1 as D (6 bases). Trimming stripped 4 bases from V and 1 base from J, with 11 bases between. Germline V gene data show CDR1 as SEHNR and CDR2 as FQNEAQ (reference sequence). CDR3 size: 15 residues. The CDR3 sequence is CASSSGTKSGNTIYF. The DNA of the CDR3 is TGTGCCAGCAGCTCCGGGACAAAGTCTGGAAACACCATATATTTT.

Worth noting for this clone: The sample holds other DNA sequences that translate to the same CDR3. The V and J genes are TRBV9 and TRBJ1-5, with a tentative D call TRBD1 (5 bases). The germline gives CDR1 SGDLS, CDR2 YYNGEE. The CDR3 runs to 14 residues. Trimming removed 0 bases from V and 2 bases from J, with 6 bases in between. The CDR3 bases are TGTGCCAGCAGCGTAGGGGGGGGCAATCAGCCCCAGCATTTT. It codes for CASSVGGGNQPQHF.

The genes are TRBV18 and TRBJ2-7; 9 nucleotides line up with TRBD2. The CDR3 covers 15 residues. The germline gives CDR1 KGHSH, CDR2 LQKENI. The junction had 3 bases not matched to a gene; V was cut back by 0 bases and J by 3 bases. CDR3 DNA sequence: TGTGCCAGCTCACCACCGGGACTAGCAGACTACGAGCAGTACTTC. This encodes CASSPPGLADYEQYF.

V and J are TRBV2 and TRBJ1-5, with 7 positions matching TRBD1. Germline CDR1 SNHLY, CDR2 FYNNEI. The CDR3 extends over 15 amino acids. Losses at the gene ends were 7 bases for V and 5 bases for J; bases not matched to a gene: 11. The CDR3 region is CASTAGQGGDQPQHF. Here the CDR3 DNA reads TGTGCCAGCACTGCGGGGCAGGGGGGGGATCAGCCCCAGCATTTT.

The chain carries TRBV4-1 and TRBJ1-2; 8 nucleotides match TRBD1. CDR3 size: 17 residues. Losses at the gene ends were 3 bases for V and 8 bases for J; bases not matched to a gene: 17. The germline V gene encodes CDR1 MGHRA and CDR2 YSYEKL. CDR3 sequence reads: CASSQAIPQGATVGYTF. In DNA, the CDR3 is TGCGCCAGCAGCCAGGCGATCCCCCAGGGGGCTACGGTAGGCTACACCTTC.

CDR3: CASSSAGQPQHF. The CDR3 coding sequence is TGTGCCAGCAGTTCCGCGGGGCAGCCCCAGCATTTT. The chain combines TRBV28 with TRBJ1-5; D gene unclear. V lost 4 bases and J 7 bases, leaving 8 bases between the germline ends. CDR3 size: 12 residues. CDR1 MDHEN and CDR2 SYDVKM come from the germline V gene.

The table lists this clone with a count of one. This chain uses TRBV2 with TRBJ2-3, with TRBD1 matching 10 bases. This CDR3 contains 16 residues. The germline V gene has CDR1 SNHLY and CDR2 FYNNEI. J was trimmed by 2 bases and V by 6 bases; bases with no gene match: 8. This CDR3 is CASRKWTGGPTDTQYF. The CDR3 DNA reads TGTGCCAGCAGGAAATGGACAGGGGGTCCCACAGATACGCAGTATTTT.

The J gene is TRBJ2-1, the V gene TRBV18; D is ambiguous. V gave up 2 bases and J gave up 8 bases, with 16 bases separating them. The CDR3 has 15 amino acids. Looked up from germline, CDR1 is KGHSH and CDR2 is LQKENI. The chain's CDR3 is CASSPGQVLRDEQFF. Written as DNA, the CDR3 is TGTGCCAGCTCACCAGGGCAGGTCCTACGGGATGAGCAGTTCTTC.

This sequence joins TRBV7-9 and TRBJ1-6; D is perhaps TRBD1 (5 bases). The CDR3 sequence is 13 residues long. V lost 5 bases to trimming and J lost 7 bases, with 9 bases between them. The V gene's germline CDR1 is SEHNR and CDR2 FQNEAQ (reference sequence). CDR3 residues: CASSLGTNSPLHF. The DNA of the CDR3 is TGTGCCAGCAGCCTAGGGACCAATTCACCCCTCCACTTT.

The chain couples TRBV5-1 to TRBJ2-3; weak D call: TRBD2 (5 bases). Trimming took off 3 bases at V and 3 bases at J, with 8 bases between the two ends. CDR3 length equals 13 residues. Germline values: CDR1 SGHRS, CDR2 YFSETQ. The CDR3 sequence: CASSWPGTDTQYF. CDR3 nucleotides: TGCGCCAGCAGCTGGCCGGGAACAGATACGCAGTATTTT.

The chain uses TRBV7-2 and TRBJ2-1; D may be TRBD2 (7 bases). The CDR3 runs to 15 residues. V was shortened by 1 base and J by 9 bases, with 16 bases between the two germline ends. CDR1 is SGHTA, CDR2 FQGNSA, per germline. The DNA of the CDR3 is TGTGCCAGCAGCTTAGGGCTAGCGGACAGAGGTGAGCAGTTCTTC. Protein: CASSLGLADRGEQFF.

The rearrangement uses TRBV7-3 and TRBJ2-7; 10 bases are a match to TRBD2. With 5 bases clipped from V and 2 bases from J, the junction kept 6 bases outside the gene matches. Germline V gene data show CDR1 as SGHTA and CDR2 as FQGTGA. CDR3 size: 15 residues. CDR3 protein: CASSPGAGGAYEQYF. CDR3 in DNA: TGTGCCAGCAGCCCCGGAGCGGGGGGGGCCTACGAGCAGTACTTC.

This chain connects TRBV28 to TRBJ1-5; TRBD1 aligns across 9 bases. From germline, CDR1 is MDHEN and CDR2 SYDVKM. The CDR3 runs 16 residues. J gave up 2 bases and V 2 bases, and 4 bases lay outside the gene matches. Here the CDR3 DNA reads TGTGCCAGCAGTTTACCACAGGGGGCGGGCAATCAGCCCCAGCATTTT. It specifies CASSLPQGAGNQPQHF.